The sequence of this TCR beta chain was determined in a study of early T cells in non-severe SARS-CoV-2 infection. The CDR3 length is 16 residues. The ends were cut back, 2 bases at V and 10 bases at J, with 18 bases in the middle. CDR1 and CDR2 (germline): SGHTA, FQGTGA. Via MiXCR, TCRdb re-called the 5' RACE reads, giving one row per CDR3 protein. The sample comprises about 61,000 distinct CDR3 sequences, approximately 12% of which are singletons, and roughly 1.2% rests with the top ten. This clonotype was seen at least ten times. This specimen consisted of whole blood, obtained at baseline. This receptor was identified in an adult who was a healthcare worker with PCR-confirmed SARS-CoV-2 infection or an uninfected control (not recorded which). The donor label of this sample is uncertain. The chain carries TRBV7-3 and TRBJ1-6; no clear D gene. The CDR3 region is CASSLVRASEGSPLHF. CDR3 nucleotides: TGTGCCAGCAGCTTAGTGAGGGCGTCCGAAGGGTCACCCCTCCACTTT.